This T cell receptor beta chain stems from a study of shared clonotypes between healthy human individuals. Germline lookup yields CDR1 SGHTA and CDR2 FQGTGA. CDR3 length equals 17 residues. The junction had 11 bases not matched to a gene; V was cut back by 2 bases and J by 3 bases. CD45RO-negative CD8 cells positively selected for CCR7 made up the naive population, which excluded terminally differentiated effector memory CD45RA+ cells. This was a deep-level run. The protocol was immunoSEQ multiplex PCR, while the TCRdb copy is restricted to in-frame clones and leaves out a portion. The sample holds 1.5 million to 2.5 million clones, less than 95% seen once.

The specimen was naive CD8+ T cells sorted from blood. This TCR was recovered from a man between 18 and 29 years old in good health. The J gene is TRBJ1-2, the V gene TRBV7-3; 8 nucleotides line up with TRBD1. The CDR3 DNA reads TGTGCCAGCAGCTTACATCCCGACAGGGGTACCTACTATGGCTACACCTTC. Protein: CASSLHPDRGTYYGYTF.